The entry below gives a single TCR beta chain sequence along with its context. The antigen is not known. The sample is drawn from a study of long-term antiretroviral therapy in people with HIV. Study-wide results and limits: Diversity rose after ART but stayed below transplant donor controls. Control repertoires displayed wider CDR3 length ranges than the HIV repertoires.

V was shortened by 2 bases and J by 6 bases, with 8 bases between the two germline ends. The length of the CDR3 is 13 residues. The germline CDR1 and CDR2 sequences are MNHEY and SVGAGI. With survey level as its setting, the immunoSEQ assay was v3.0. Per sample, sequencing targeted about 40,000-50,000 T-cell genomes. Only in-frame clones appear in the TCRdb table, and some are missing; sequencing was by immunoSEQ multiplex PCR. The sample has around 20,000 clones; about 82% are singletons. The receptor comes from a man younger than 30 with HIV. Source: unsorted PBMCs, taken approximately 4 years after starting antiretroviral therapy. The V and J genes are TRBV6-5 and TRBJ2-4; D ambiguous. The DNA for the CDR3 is TGTGCCAGCAGTTACGGGTCGGGAAACATTCAGTACTTC. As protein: CASSYGSGNIQYF.